Below are 21 T cell receptor beta chains sequenced from a single sample in a study of T cell clones after liver transplantation. Data came from immunoSEQ multiplex PCR; TCRdb stores just in-frame clones and leaves some out. The data show 70,000 to 95,000 clones, with roughly 83% seen just once and less than 3% held by the top ten. This specimen was CD4+ T cells from blood, taken at the 22-month timepoint. The origin of the receptors is a human patient who received a liver transplant. Some T cells may possibly be graft donor cells.

The chain uses TRBV5-1 and TRBJ2-6; 12 positions match TRBD1. J was trimmed by 0 bases and V by 4 bases; bases with no gene match: 14. Germline V gene lookup returns CDR1 SGHRS and CDR2 YFSETQ. CDR3 length equals 21 residues. The CDR3 nucleotides are TGCGCCAGCAGCCCCGGGACAGGGGGCGCGCTGGAACCCTCTGGGGCCAACGTCCTGACTTTC. This gives the protein CASSPGTGGALEPSGANVLTF.

Turning to this clone: No DNA is shown, since the ends of the CDR3 on it are uncertain; the CDR3 is the one TCRdb lists. Here the CDR3 reads CASSSSGGPGYEQYF. The V and J genes are TRBV6-5 and TRBJ2-7; the table's D gene call, TRBD2, was not cross checked with the DNA. Germline V lookup: CDR1 MNHEY, CDR2 SVGAGI. Inclusive of both ends, the CDR3 amounts to 15 amino acids.

This rearrangement joins TRBV6-4 to TRBJ2-2; the D gene is possibly TRBD1 (6 bases). Between the trimmed V and J ends, which lost 2 bases and 4 bases, there was a span of 11 bases. Looked up from germline, CDR1 is MRHNA and CDR2 is SNTAGT. This CDR3 comprises 15 residues. CDR3 residues: CASSDVQGFTGELFF. CDR3 sequence (DNA): TGTGCCAGCAGTGACGTACAGGGATTCACCGGGGAGCTGTTTTTT.

The J gene is TRBJ2-2, the V gene TRBV7-2, with D perhaps assigned TRBD1 or TRBD2 (5 bases each). Deletions cut 1 base from V and 6 bases from J, with 9 bases between. The CDR3 covers 14 residues. The germline CDR1 and CDR2 sequences are SGHTA and FQGNSA. CDR3 bases: TGTGCCAGCAGCTTAGGAGGGGTCGCCGGGGAGCTGTTTTTT. This translates into CASSLGGVAGELFF.

The chain is built from TRBV7-6 and TRBJ2-3, with D perhaps TRBD1 or TRBD2 (7 bases each). CDR3 length equals 21 residues. CDR1 is SGHVS, CDR2 FNYEAQ, per germline. The germline V and J ends were trimmed by 5 bases and 2 bases, with 32 bases remaining between them. The CDR3 region has the DNA TGTGCCAGCAGCAAATTGCCCGGGACAGTCCTCGGGCGGGGGCTCACAGATACGCAGTATTTT. The encoded protein is CASSKLPGTVLGRGLTDTQYF.

V and J are TRBV28 and TRBJ2-7; 7 bases line up with TRBD1. After removal of 10 bases from V and 0 bases from J, the junction contained 6 bases not matched to a gene. The CDR3 runs 13 residues. CDR1 and CDR2 (germline): MDHEN, SYDVKM. The CDR3 is CATLDRSSYEQYF. The CDR3 DNA sequence: TGTGCCACCCTGGACAGGTCCTCCTACGAGCAGTACTTC. Full variable domain (rest looked up from reference TRBV28 and TRBJ2-7): DVKVTQSSRYLVKRTGEKVFLECVQDMDHENMFWYRQDPGLGLRLIYFSYDVKMKEKGDIPEGYSVSREKKERFSLILESASTNQTSMYLCATLDRSSYEQYFGPGTRLTVT.

The chain links TRBV4-3 to TRBJ1-2; D ambiguous. CDR1 is LGHNA, CDR2 YSLEER, per germline. The length of the CDR3 is 15 residues. Between the trimmed V and J ends, which lost 0 bases and 5 bases, there was a span of 13 bases. In DNA form, the CDR3 reads TGCGCCAGCAGCCAAGATGAGGGCAGGTCGTATGGCTACACCTTC. Residues: CASSQDEGRSYGYTF.

This sequence joins TRBV1 and TRBJ2-7; whether TRBD1, the table's D call, matches the DNA was not checked. TRBV1 is flagged as a pseudogene. CDR3 length equals 16 residues. The CDR3 nucleotides read TGCACCAGCAGCCCACACCAGACAGGGGGCTTTGGAGAGCAGTACTTC. Translation gives CTSSPHQTGGFGEQYF.

CDR3 region: CASSFQGRKGTDTQYF. CDR3 nucleotide sequence: TGTGCCAGCAGCTTCCAGGGACGCAAGGGGACGGATACGCAGTATTTT. The chain employs TRBV7-2 and TRBJ2-3, with D perhaps TRBD1 or TRBD2 (5 bases each). Germline-derived CDR1 and CDR2 are SGHTA and FQGNSA. V lost 3 bases and J 6 bases, leaving 19 bases between the germline ends. The CDR3 is made up of 16 amino acids.

A word on this clone: The junction and the germline gene differ at one end; a read error may be behind it. The chain combines TRBV5-1 with TRBJ2-1; 10 nucleotides line up with TRBD2. CDR1 SGHRS and CDR2 YFSETQ come from the germline V gene. The CDR3 is 12 amino acids. CDR3 coding DNA: TGCGCCAGCAGCTTTACCGGGACTAGCGTAATCTTC. Residues: CASSFTGTSVIF. Filled out from reference TRBV5-1 and TRBJ2-1, the complete variable domain reads KAGVTQTPRYLIKTRGQQVTLSCSPISGHRSVSWYQQTPGQGLQFLFEYFSETQRNKGNFPGRFSGRQFSNSRSEMNVSTLELGDSALYLCASSFTGTSVIFGPGTRLTVL.

The V call is TRBV7-2, the J call TRBJ2-3; D may be TRBD2 (6 bases). Germline V gives CDR1 SGHTA, CDR2 FQGNSA. This CDR3 comprises 16 residues. The V and J ends lost 2 bases and 4 bases respectively, with 16 bases between them. DNA of the CDR3: TGTGCCAGCAGCTTAACGATCGGGACGGGGGCAGATACGCAGTATTTT. Encoded protein: CASSLTIGTGADTQYF. Supplemented by reference TRBV7-2 and TRBJ2-3, the full variable domain reads GAGVSQSPSNKVTEKGKDVELRCDPISGHTALYWYRQSLGQGLEFLIYFQGNSAPDKSGLPSDRFSAERTGGSVSTLTIQRTQQEDSAVYLCASSLTIGTGADTQYFGPGTRLTVL.

The CDR3 is CASSVTGMTDTQYF. DNA for the CDR3: TGTGCCAGCAGTGTGACAGGGATGACAGATACGCAGTATTTT. The rearrangement uses TRBV6-1 and TRBJ2-3; TRBD1 agrees at 7 bases. Germline trimming cut 4 bases from V and 3 bases from J; bases unmatched to any gene: 4. Germline CDR1 MNHNS, CDR2 SASEGT. The CDR3 is made up of 14 amino acids.

This clone showed up just once. This chain connects TRBV4-1 to TRBJ2-4; 9 nucleotides match TRBD1. V shed 4 bases and J 8 bases; nucleotides not matched to a gene: 15. The CDR3 is made up of 17 amino acids. CDR1 and CDR2 from the germline V gene are MGHRA and YSYEKL. The CDR3 loop reads CASSLEGGTGRFDIQYF. CDR3 in DNA: TGCGCCAGCAGCCTCGAGGGTGGGACAGGGAGGTTTGACATTCAGTACTTC.

This clone was observed once. The gene calls are TRBV6-5 and TRBJ2-2; possibly TRBD1 for D (6 bases). The germline V gene has CDR1 MNHEY and CDR2 SVGAGI. The V gene lost 2 bases and the J gene lost 6 bases, with 16 bases spanning the gap. This CDR3 region has 16 residues. The DNA of the CDR3 is TGTGCCAGCAGTTACGGTGCAGGGGTTTTCCCCGGGGAGCTGTTTTTT. Protein: CASSYGAGVFPGELFF.

The chain links TRBV18 to TRBJ1-2, with a possible D match to TRBD1 (5 bases). V was shortened by 6 bases and J by 3 bases, with 14 bases between the two germline ends. The CDR3 covers 14 residues. The germline V gene encodes CDR1 KGHSH and CDR2 LQKENI. The CDR3 spells CASSAGAGDYGYTF. CDR3 DNA sequence: TGTGCCAGCTCTGCCGGGGCGGGGGACTATGGCTACACCTTC.

V usage is TRBV10-3 and J usage is TRBJ2-5; TRBD2 agrees at 10 bases. Looked up from germline, CDR1 is ENHRY and CDR2 is SYGVKD. V was clipped by 3 bases and J by 3 bases; unmatched bases: 10. The CDR3 extends over 17 amino acids. This chain's CDR3 is CAISDGSLAGAKETQYF. CDR3 nucleotides: TGTGCCATCAGTGATGGTTCGCTAGCGGGGGCCAAAGAGACCCAGTACTTC.

This clone was recorded only once. V usage is TRBV28 and J usage is TRBJ1-2; D ambiguous. V gave up 6 bases and J gave up 1 base, with 15 bases separating them. The CDR3 consists of 15 residues. CDR1 is MDHEN, CDR2 SYDVKM, per germline. The CDR3 nucleotides are TGTGCCAGCAGCATAACAGAGTACTTTAACTATGGCTACACCTTC. Protein: CASSITEYFNYGYTF.

J is TRBJ2-7 and V is TRBV6-6; D is unresolved. Germline V gene data show CDR1 as MNHNY and CDR2 as SVGAGI (reference sequence). The CDR3 is 13 residues long. Trimming cost V 8 bases and J 5 bases, with 16 bases left between them. This CDR3 reads CASYNRRKNEQYF. Here the CDR3 DNA reads TGTGCCAGCTATAACAGACGGAAGAACGAGCAGTACTTC.

This clone appeared a single time. The CDR3 spells CASSVGSDRRQTQYF. DNA for the CDR3: TGTGCCAGCAGCGTAGGTTCGGATCGGCGCCAGACCCAGTACTTC. V gene TRBV9 combines with J gene TRBJ2-5, with unresolved D. This CDR3 is built from 15 residues. The germline gives CDR1 SGDLS, CDR2 YYNGEE. V was shortened by 0 bases and J by 6 bases, with 15 bases between the two germline ends.

The rearrangement links TRBV7-9 to TRBJ1-1; D unclear. Trimming removed 2 bases at V and 3 bases at J, with 7 bases between. Germline loops: CDR1 SEHNR, CDR2 FQNEAQ (reference sequence). The CDR3 extends over 13 amino acids. The CDR3 coding sequence is TGTGCCAGCAGCTTAATGGCGGACACTGAAGCTTTCTTT. Translation: CASSLMADTEAFF.

V is TRBV28 and J is TRBJ2-7; possible D gene TRBD2, 6 bases. V gave up 4 bases and J gave up 5 bases, with 18 bases separating them. The CDR3 contains 15 residues. From germline, CDR1 is MDHEN and CDR2 SYDVKM. CDR3 nucleotide sequence: TGTGCCAGCAGTTCCGGTGGGGACTTGTCTCACGAGCAGTACTTC. This encodes CASSSGGDLSHEQYF.